The 22 T cell receptor beta chains below all came from one sample that was sequenced in a study of T cell responses to AZD1222 COVID-19 vaccine. Generated by immunoSEQ multiplex PCR, the TCRdb table keeps only in-frame clones and is missing some. In all, the sample yields 150,000 or so clones. Sequences were obtained from peripheral blood. These receptors all come from an adult in good health.

The chain couples TRBV7-3 to TRBJ2-7, with D unclear. The CDR3 totals 15 residues. CDR1 and CDR2 from the germline V gene are SGHTA and FQGTGA. Trimming removed 1 base from V and 5 bases from J, with 15 bases in between. The CDR3 bases are TGTGCCAGCAGCTTAAACCCCGTCGGGCAGAACGAGCAGTACTTC. Its protein product is CASSLNPVGQNEQYF. Full variable domain (rest looked up from reference TRBV7-3 and TRBJ2-7): GAGVSQTPSNKVTEKGKYVELRCDPISGHTALYWYRQSLGQGPEFLIYFQGTGAADDSGLPNDRFFAVRPEGSVSTLKIQRTERGDSAVYLCASSLNPVGQNEQYFGPGTRLTVT.

V gene TRBV3-1 (or the pseudogene TRBV3-2) combines with J gene TRBJ1-5; 8 positions agree with TRBD1. Germline loops: CDR1 LGHDT, CDR2 YNNKEL (reference sequence). V shed 4 bases, J shed 6 bases, and the junction held 11 bases outside the gene matches. The CDR3 extends over 16 amino acids. CDR3 region: CASSPAGGGIIQPQHF. CDR3 in DNA: TGTGCCAGCAGCCCGGCAGGGGGCGGAATTATTCAGCCCCAGCATTTT.

The rearrangement joins TRBV19 to TRBJ1-6; D remains unclear. Germline loops: CDR1 LNHDA, CDR2 SQIVND (reference sequence). This CDR3 has 17 residues. With 1 base removed from V and 0 bases from J, the gap between germline ends came to 10 bases. CDR3 amino acids: CASSIATGPSYNSPLHF. The CDR3 DNA is TGTGCCAGTAGTATAGCGACCGGACCCTCCTATAATTCACCCCTCCACTTT.

This chain connects TRBV5-1 to TRBJ1-1, with a possible D match to TRBD1 (5 bases). Trimming took 0 bases from V and 5 from J, leaving 17 bases between them. The CDR3 has 16 amino acids. Per germline, CDR1 SGHRS and CDR2 YFSETQ. This chain's CDR3 is CASSLVYTGPLTEAFF. The DNA of the CDR3 is TGCGCCAGCAGCTTGGTGTATACAGGTCCATTAACTGAAGCTTTCTTT.

V gene TRBV30 combines with J gene TRBJ2-4, with 8 bases lining up with TRBD2. CDR3 length: 14 residues. V shed 3 bases and J 8 bases; nucleotides not matched to a gene: 9. Germline values: CDR1 GTSNPN, CDR2 SVGIG (reference sequence). CDR3 coding DNA: TGTGCCTGGAGACCGATAGCGGGGAGGGACATTCAGTACTTC. Translating it yields CAWRPIAGRDIQYF. The full variable domain, completed using reference TRBV30 and TRBJ2-4, is SQTIHQWPATLVQPVGSPLSLECTVEGTSNPNLYWYRQAAGRGLQLLFYSVGIGQISSEVPQNLSASRPQDRQFILSSKKLLLSDSGFYLCAWRPIAGRDIQYFGAGTRLSVL.

The V gene is TRBV5-3, the J gene TRBJ2-3, with D unclear. TRBV5-3 is assigned to the ORF class and has an uncertain function. V was pared by 4 bases and J by 0 bases, with 6 bases between. This CDR3 is 13 amino acids long. The CDR3, as DNA: TGTGCCAGAAGCCAGGACAGCACAGATACGCAGTATTTT. Its translation: CARSQDSTDTQYF.

This chain joins TRBV6-5 and TRBJ2-5, with unresolved D. Trimming stripped 6 bases from V and 8 bases from J, with 22 bases between. The CDR3 has 15 amino acids. Germline CDR1 is MNHEY and CDR2 is SVGAGI. The CDR3 sequence: CASSRQAQGGVTQYF. CDR3 bases: TGTGCCAGCAGCCGTCAGGCCCAAGGTGGAGTTACCCAGTACTTC.

V is TRBV15 and J is TRBJ1-4, with a possible D match to TRBD1 (5 bases). Per germline, CDR1 LNHNV and CDR2 YYDKDF (reference sequence). The germline V and J ends were trimmed by 0 bases and 5 bases, with 10 bases remaining between them. The CDR3 has 15 residues. The CDR3 reads CATSREARENEKLFF. CDR3 bases: TGTGCCACCAGCAGAGAGGCCAGGGAAAATGAAAAACTGTTTTTT.

The chain uses TRBV13 and TRBJ1-1; possibly TRBD1 for D (6 bases). V gave up 1 base and J gave up 4 bases, with 13 bases separating them. CDR3 length: 15 residues. Per germline, CDR1 PRHDT and CDR2 FYEKMQ (reference sequence). CDR3 sequence (DNA): TGTGCCAGCAGCTTAGACACGGCACAGGGCACTGAAGCTTTCTTT. Amino acids: CASSLDTAQGTEAFF.

The chain carries TRBV7-9 and TRBJ1-2; 7 bases map to TRBD1. Germline V gene sequence: CDR1 SEHNR, CDR2 FQNEAQ (reference sequence). The CDR3 loop spans 15 amino acids. Germline trimming cut 5 bases from V and 0 bases from J; bases unmatched to any gene: 6. The CDR3 coding sequence is TGTGCCAGCAGCCGACAGGGATCTACTAACTATGGCTACACCTTC. As protein: CASSRQGSTNYGYTF.

The chain couples TRBV7-6 to TRBJ1-6; no firm D call. The CDR3 contains 15 residues. V was clipped by 5 bases and J by 9 bases, with 17 bases between them. The germline V gene encodes CDR1 SGHVS and CDR2 FNYEAQ. The CDR3 sequence: CASSTNPDWGSPLHF. CDR3 sequence (DNA): TGTGCCAGCAGCACCAACCCCGACTGGGGTTCACCCCTCCACTTT.

The V call is TRBV28, the J call TRBJ1-4; no firm D call. This CDR3 has 14 amino acids. Germline loops: CDR1 MDHEN, CDR2 SYDVKM. Trimming took 6 bases from V and 8 from J, leaving 16 bases between them. The CDR3: CASRATGPGEKLFF. The CDR3 DNA reads as TGTGCCAGCAGGGCTACCGGCCCCGGGGAAAAACTGTTTTTT.

The chain carries TRBV2 and TRBJ1-3; D is undetermined. CDR3 length: 17 amino acids. Germline values: CDR1 SNHLY, CDR2 FYNNEI. V gave up 3 bases and J gave up 0 bases, with 15 bases separating them. CDR3: CASSDSGRMSSGNTIYF. CDR3 in DNA: TGTGCCAGCAGTGATAGCGGACGGATGAGCTCTGGAAACACCATATATTTT.

The J gene is TRBJ2-7, the V gene TRBV10-3; 12 positions match TRBD2. The V gene end was trimmed by 2 bases and the J gene end by 10 bases; junction bases not matched to a gene: 3. Germline V gene lookup returns CDR1 ENHRY and CDR2 SYGVKD. The CDR3 is 13 residues long. The CDR3 DNA sequence: TGTGCCATCAGTGAGAGACTAGCGGGAGAACAGTACTTC. It translates to CAISERLAGEQYF.

J is TRBJ2-5 and V is TRBV30, with D maybe TRBD2 (7 bases). CDR1 is GTSNPN, CDR2 SVGIG, per germline (reference sequence). The V gene lost 0 bases and the J gene lost 5 bases, with 22 bases spanning the gap. The CDR3 has 17 residues. In nucleotides, the CDR3 is TGTGCCTGGAGTGTTTGGGGGGGGCCCCGCTCGAGGGAGACCCAGTACTTC. It specifies CAWSVWGGPRSRETQYF.

A note on this clone: Other DNA sequences in this specimen translate into the identical CDR3. CDR3: CASSQEAGTGTEAFF. In nucleotides, the CDR3 is TGTGCCAGCAGCCAAGAGGCAGGAACGGGCACTGAAGCTTTCTTT. The J gene is TRBJ1-1, the V gene TRBV14; D not resolved. The CDR3 is made up of 15 amino acids. V gave up 0 bases and J gave up 4 bases, with 12 bases separating them. Germline V gives CDR1 SGHDN, CDR2 FVKESK.

The chain combines TRBV3-1 (or the pseudogene TRBV3-2) with TRBJ2-2, with D tentatively TRBD2 (6 bases). In germline, CDR1 is LGHDT, CDR2 YNNKEL (reference sequence). The CDR3 is 15 amino acids. V lost 4 bases and J 0 bases, leaving 9 bases between the germline ends. CDR3: CASSPRGSNTGELFF. DNA for the CDR3: TGTGCCAGCAGCCCGCGGGGATCGAACACCGGGGAGCTGTTTTTT.

The V and J genes are TRBV6-2 or TRBV6-3 and TRBJ2-1, with 9 bases aligning to TRBD2. This CDR3 region has 15 residues. Looked up from germline, CDR1 is MNHEY and CDR2 is SVGEGT. V was clipped by 4 bases and J by 1 base; unmatched bases: 2. The CDR3: CASSSSGGSYNEQFF. CDR3 bases: TGTGCCAGCAGTTCGAGCGGGGGGTCCTACAATGAGCAGTTCTTC.

This CDR3 reads CASSASGEFSEKLFF. In DNA form, the CDR3 reads TGTGCCAGCAGCGCCTCAGGGGAGTTTAGTGAAAAACTGTTTTTT. V gene TRBV7-2 combines with J gene TRBJ1-4; D is possibly TRBD1 (6 bases). This CDR3 region has 15 residues. Germline V gives CDR1 SGHTA, CDR2 FQGNSA. V dropped 5 bases and J dropped 7 bases, with 17 bases sitting between them.

This rearrangement joins TRBV5-6 to TRBJ1-2, with unresolved D. V lost 3 bases and J 1 base, leaving 4 bases between the germline ends. CDR1 is SGHDT and CDR2 is YYEEEE in the germline V gene. The CDR3 is 12 amino acids. The CDR3, as DNA: TGTGCCAGCAGCTCGGGTAACTATGGCTACACCTTC. Protein: CASSSGNYGYTF. Using reference TRBV5-6 and TRBJ1-2 for the parts outside the CDR3, the full variable domain is DAGVTQSPTHLIKTRGQQVTLRCSPKSGHDTVSWYQQALGQGPQFIFQYYEEEERQRGNFPDRFSGHQFPNYSSELNVNALLLGDSALYLCASSSGNYGYTFGSGTRLTVV.

J is TRBJ2-5 and V is TRBV5-1; possible D gene TRBD2, 5 bases. The CDR3 has 12 amino acids. V was shortened by 5 bases and J by 7 bases, with 12 bases between the two germline ends. Germline CDR1 is SGHRS and CDR2 is YFSETQ. CDR3 in amino acids: CASSLPRGTQYF. Written as DNA, the CDR3 is TGCGCCAGCAGTTTGCCCCGGGGGACCCAGTACTTC.

The genes are TRBV6-1 and TRBJ1-2; D not resolved. Germline-derived CDR1 and CDR2 are MNHNS and SASEGT. The CDR3 consists of 16 residues. Trimming cost V 0 bases and J 4 bases, with 15 bases left between them. The CDR3 nucleotides read TGTGCCAGCAGTGAAGCGCAAGGGAGTGCTGGCTATGGCTACACCTTC. Residues: CASSEAQGSAGYGYTF.